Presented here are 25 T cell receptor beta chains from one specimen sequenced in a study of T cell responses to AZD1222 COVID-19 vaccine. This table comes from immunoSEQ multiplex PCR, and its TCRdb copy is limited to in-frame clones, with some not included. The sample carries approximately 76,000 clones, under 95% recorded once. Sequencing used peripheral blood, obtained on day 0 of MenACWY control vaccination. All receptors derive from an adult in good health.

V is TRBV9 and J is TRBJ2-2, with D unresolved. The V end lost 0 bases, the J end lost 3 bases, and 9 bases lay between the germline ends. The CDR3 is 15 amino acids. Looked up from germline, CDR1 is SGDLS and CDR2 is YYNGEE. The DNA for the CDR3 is TGTGCCAGCAGCGTAGGTATAGTCCACACCGGGGAGCTGTTTTTT. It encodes CASSVGIVHTGELFF. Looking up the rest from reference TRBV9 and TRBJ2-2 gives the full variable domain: DSGVTQTPKHLITATGQRVTLRCSPRSGDLSVYWYQQSLDQGLQFLIQYYNGEERAKGNILERFSAQQFPDLHSELNLSSLELGDSALYFCASSVGIVHTGELFFGEGSRLTVL.

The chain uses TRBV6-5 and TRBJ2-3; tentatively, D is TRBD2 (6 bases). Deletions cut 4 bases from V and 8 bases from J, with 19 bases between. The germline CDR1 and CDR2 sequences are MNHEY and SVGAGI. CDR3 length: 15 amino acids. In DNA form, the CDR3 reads TGTGCCAGCAGTTCCGACGGGACTTACCCCCGTACGCAGTATTTT. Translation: CASSSDGTYPRTQYF.

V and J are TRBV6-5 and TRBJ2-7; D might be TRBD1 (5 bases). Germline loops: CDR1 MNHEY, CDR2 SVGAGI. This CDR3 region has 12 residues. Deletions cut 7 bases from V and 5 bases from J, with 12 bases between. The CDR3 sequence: CASMGPYHEQYF. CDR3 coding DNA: TGTGCCAGCATGGGGCCGTACCACGAGCAGTACTTC.

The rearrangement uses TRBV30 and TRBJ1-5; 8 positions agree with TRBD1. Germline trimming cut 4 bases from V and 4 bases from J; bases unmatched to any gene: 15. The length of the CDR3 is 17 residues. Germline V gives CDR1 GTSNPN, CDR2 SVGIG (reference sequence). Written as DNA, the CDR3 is TGTGCCTGGAACAATGGACAGGGTAGGGGGCTAAATCAGCCCCAGCATTTT. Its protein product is CAWNNGQGRGLNQPQHF.

The CDR3 loop reads CASTLGAGTVNQPQHF. The CDR3 coding sequence is TGTGCCAGCACCCTGGGGGCCGGGACAGTCAATCAGCCCCAGCATTTT. The chain has TRBV5-8 and TRBJ1-5; the match to TRBD1 covers 7 bases. The trim removed 6 bases at V and 3 bases at J, leaving 12 bases unmatched. CDR1 is SGHTS, CDR2 YDEGEE, per germline. This CDR3 spans 16 amino acids.

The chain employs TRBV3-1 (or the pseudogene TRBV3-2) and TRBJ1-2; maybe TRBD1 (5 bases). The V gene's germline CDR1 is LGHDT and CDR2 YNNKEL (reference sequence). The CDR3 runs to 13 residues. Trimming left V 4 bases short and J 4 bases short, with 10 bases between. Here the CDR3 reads CASSRGGSYGYTF. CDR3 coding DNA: TGTGCCAGCAGCCGGGGGGGTTCCTATGGCTACACCTTC.

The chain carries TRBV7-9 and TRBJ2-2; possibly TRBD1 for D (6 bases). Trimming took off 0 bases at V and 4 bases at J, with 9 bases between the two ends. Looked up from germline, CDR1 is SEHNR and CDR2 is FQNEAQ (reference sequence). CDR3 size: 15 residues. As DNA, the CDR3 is TGTGCCAGCAGCTTAGCGCGAGGGGGCACCGGGGAGCTGTTTTTT. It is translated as CASSLARGGTGELFF.

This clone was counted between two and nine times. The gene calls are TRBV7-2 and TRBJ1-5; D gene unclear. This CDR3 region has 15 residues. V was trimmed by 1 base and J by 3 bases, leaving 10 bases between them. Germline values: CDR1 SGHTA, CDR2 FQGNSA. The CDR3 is CASSLVQSSNQPQHF. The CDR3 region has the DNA TGTGCCAGCAGCTTAGTACAGAGTTCCAATCAGCCCCAGCATTTT.

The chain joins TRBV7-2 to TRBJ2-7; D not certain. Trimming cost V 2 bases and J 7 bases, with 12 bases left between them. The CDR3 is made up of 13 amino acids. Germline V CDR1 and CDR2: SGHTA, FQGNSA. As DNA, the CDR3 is TGTGCCAGCAGCTTATCGCAGGTGCGGGAGCAGTACTTC. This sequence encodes CASSLSQVREQYF.

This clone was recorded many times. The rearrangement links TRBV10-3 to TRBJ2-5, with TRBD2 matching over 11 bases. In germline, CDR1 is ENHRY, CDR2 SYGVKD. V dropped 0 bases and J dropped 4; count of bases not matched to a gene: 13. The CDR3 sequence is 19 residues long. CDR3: CAISESLAGGVQIRETQYF. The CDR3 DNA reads TGTGCCATCAGTGAGTCCCTAGCGGGAGGCGTACAGATTCGAGAGACCCAGTACTTC.

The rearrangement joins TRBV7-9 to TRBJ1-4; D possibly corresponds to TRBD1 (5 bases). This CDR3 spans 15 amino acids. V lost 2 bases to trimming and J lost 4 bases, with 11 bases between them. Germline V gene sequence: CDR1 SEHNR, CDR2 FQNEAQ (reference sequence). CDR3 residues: CASSLPGTHNEKLFF. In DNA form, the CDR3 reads TGTGCCAGCAGCTTACCCGGGACCCATAATGAAAAACTGTTTTTT.

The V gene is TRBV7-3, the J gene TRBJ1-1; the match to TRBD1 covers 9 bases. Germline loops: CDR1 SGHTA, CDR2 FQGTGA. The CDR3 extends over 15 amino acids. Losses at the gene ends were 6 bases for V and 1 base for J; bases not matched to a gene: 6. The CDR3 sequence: CASSSTGGENTEAFF. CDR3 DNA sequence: TGTGCCAGCAGTTCCACAGGGGGCGAGAACACTGAAGCTTTCTTT.

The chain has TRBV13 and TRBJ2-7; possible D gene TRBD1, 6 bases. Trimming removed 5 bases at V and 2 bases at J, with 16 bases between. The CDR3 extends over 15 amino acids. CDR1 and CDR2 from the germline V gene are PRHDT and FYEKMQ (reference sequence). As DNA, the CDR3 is TGTGCCAGCAGCATCCGGACAGTTTTCACCTACGAGCAGTACTTC. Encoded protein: CASSIRTVFTYEQYF.

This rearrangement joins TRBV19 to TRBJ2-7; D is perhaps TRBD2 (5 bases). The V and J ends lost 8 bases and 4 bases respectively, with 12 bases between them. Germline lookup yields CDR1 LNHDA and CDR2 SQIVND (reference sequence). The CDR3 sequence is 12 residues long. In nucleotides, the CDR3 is TGTGCCAGTGCGGGCCGGGATTACGAGCAGTACTTC. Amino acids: CASAGRDYEQYF.

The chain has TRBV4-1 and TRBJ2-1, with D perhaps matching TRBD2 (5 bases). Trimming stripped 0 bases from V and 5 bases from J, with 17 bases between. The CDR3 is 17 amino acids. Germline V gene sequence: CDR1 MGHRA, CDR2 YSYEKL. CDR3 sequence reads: CASSQDPEGAKDNEQFF. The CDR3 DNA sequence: TGCGCCAGCAGCCAAGATCCCGAGGGAGCAAAGGACAATGAGCAGTTCTTC.

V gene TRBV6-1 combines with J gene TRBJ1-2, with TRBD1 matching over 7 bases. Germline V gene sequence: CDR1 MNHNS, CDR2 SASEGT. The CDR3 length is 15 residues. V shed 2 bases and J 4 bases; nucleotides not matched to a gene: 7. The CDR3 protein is CASSERDRASYGYTF. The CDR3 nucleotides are TGTGCCAGCAGTGAACGCGACAGGGCGAGCTATGGCTACACCTTC.

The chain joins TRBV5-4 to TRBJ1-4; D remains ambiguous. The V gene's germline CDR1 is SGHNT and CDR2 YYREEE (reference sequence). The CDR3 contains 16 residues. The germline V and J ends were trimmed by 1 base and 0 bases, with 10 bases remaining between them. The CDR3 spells CASSLYAAATNEKLFF. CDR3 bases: TGTGCCAGCAGCTTGTACGCAGCCGCAACTAATGAAAAACTGTTTTTT.

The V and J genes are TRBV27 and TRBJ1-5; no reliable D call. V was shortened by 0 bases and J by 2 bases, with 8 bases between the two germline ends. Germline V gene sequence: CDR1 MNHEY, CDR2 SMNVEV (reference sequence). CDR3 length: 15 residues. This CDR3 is CASSLSPAGNQPQHF. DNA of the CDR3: TGTGCCAGCAGTTTATCGCCGGCGGGCAATCAGCCCCAGCATTTT.

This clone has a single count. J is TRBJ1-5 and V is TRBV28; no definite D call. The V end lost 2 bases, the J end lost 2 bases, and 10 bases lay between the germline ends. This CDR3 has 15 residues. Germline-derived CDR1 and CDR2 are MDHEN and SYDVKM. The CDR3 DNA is TGTGCCAGCAGTTTACGAGGGAGCGGCAATCAGCCCCAGCATTTT. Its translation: CASSLRGSGNQPQHF.

CDR3: CASSKGLAGTNEQFF. CDR3 DNA: TGTGCCAGCAGTAAGGGACTAGCGGGAACCAATGAGCAGTTCTTC. The chain couples TRBV6-2 or TRBV6-3 to TRBJ2-1, with 13 bases that match TRBD2. Germline-derived CDR1 and CDR2 are MNHEY and SVGEGT. The V gene end was trimmed by 5 bases and the J gene end by 6 bases; junction bases not matched to a gene: 4. The CDR3 loop spans 15 amino acids.

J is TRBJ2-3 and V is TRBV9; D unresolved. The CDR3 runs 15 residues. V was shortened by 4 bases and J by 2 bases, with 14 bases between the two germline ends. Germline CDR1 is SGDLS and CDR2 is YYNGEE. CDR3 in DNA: TGTGCCAGCAGCCAAAGGCCTTCTCCCACAGATACGCAGTATTTT. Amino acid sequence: CASSQRPSPTDTQYF.

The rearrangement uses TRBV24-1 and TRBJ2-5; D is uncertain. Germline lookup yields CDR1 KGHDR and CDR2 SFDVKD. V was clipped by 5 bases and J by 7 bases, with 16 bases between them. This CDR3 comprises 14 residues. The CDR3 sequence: CATSGGPLLGTQYF. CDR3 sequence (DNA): TGTGCCACCAGTGGGGGTCCTCTACTTGGGACCCAGTACTTC.

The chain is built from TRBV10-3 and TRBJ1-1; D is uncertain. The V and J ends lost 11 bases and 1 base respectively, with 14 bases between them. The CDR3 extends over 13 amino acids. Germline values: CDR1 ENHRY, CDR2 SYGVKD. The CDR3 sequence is CAGGREPNTEAFF. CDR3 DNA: TGTGCCGGAGGGAGGGAGCCGAACACTGAAGCTTTCTTT.

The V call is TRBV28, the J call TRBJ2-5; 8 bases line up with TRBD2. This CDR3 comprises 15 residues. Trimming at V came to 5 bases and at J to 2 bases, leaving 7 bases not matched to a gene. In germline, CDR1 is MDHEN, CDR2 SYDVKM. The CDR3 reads CASSHLRGGQETQYF. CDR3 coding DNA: TGTGCCAGCAGTCATCTTCGGGGGGGGCAAGAGACCCAGTACTTC.

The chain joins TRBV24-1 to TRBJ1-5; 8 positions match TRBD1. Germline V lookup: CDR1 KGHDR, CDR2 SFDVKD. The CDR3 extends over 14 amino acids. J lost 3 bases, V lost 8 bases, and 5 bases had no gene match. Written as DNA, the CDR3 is TGTGCCACCACACGGGGACAGGTCAATCAGCCCCAGCATTTT. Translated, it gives CATTRGQVNQPQHF.